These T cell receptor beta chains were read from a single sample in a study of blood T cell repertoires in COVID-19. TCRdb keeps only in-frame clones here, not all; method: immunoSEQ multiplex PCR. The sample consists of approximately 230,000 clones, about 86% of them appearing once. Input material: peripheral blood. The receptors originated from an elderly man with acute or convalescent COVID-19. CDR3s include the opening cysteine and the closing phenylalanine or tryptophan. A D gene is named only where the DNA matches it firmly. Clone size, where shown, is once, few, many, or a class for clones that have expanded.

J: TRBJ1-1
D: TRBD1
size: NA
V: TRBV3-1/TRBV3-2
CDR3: CASRDRGQNTEAFF
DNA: TGTGCCAGCAGGGACAGGGGGCAGAACACTGAAGCTTTCTTT

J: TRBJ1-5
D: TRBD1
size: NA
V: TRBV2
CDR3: CASSPGQAYQPQHF
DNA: TGTGCCAGCAGTCCGGGACAGGCCTATCAGCCCCAGCATTTT

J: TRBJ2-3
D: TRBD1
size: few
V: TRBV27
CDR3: CASSLSGTATFTDTQYF
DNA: TGTGCCAGCAGTTTGTCCGGGACAGCGACTTTCACAGATACGCAGTATTTT

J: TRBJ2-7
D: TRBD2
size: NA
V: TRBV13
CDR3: CASSLGLAGAYEQYF
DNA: TGTGCCAGCAGCTTAGGACTAGCGGGGGCCTACGAGCAGTACTTC

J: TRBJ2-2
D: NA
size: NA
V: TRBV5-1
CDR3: CASSPGGLSTGELFF
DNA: TGCGCCAGCAGCCCGGGGGGCTTAAGCACCGGGGAGCTGTTTTTT

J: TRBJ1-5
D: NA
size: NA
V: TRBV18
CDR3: CASSQDSDQPQHF
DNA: TGTGCCAGCTCACAGGACAGTGATCAGCCCCAGCATTTT

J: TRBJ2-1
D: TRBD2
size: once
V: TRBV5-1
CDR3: CASSLRLAGDNEQFF
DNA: TGCGCCAGCAGCTTGAGGCTAGCGGGGGACAATGAGCAGTTCTTC

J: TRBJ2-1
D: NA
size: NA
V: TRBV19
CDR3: CASIPRLGGYNEQFF
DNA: TGTGCCAGTATCCCTCGGTTGGGGGGTTACAATGAGCAGTTCTTC

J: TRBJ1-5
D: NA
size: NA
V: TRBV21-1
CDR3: CASSKGTDYSNQPQHF
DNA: TGTGCCAGCAGCAAAGGGACAGATTATAGCAATCAGCCCCAGCATTTT

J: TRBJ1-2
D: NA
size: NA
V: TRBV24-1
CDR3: CATSDQYSSGYTF
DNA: TGTGCCACCAGTGATCAGTACAGCTCCGGCTACACCTTC

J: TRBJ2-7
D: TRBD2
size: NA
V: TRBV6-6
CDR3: CASSYSSSSGTYEQYF
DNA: TGTGCCAGCAGTTACTCCTCTTCTAGCGGGACCTACGAGCAGTACTTC

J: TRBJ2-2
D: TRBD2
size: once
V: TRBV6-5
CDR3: CASTPSGGAFGELFF
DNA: TGTGCCAGCACCCCAAGCGGGGGGGCCTTTGGGGAGCTGTTTTTT

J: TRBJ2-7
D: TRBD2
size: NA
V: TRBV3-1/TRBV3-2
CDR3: CASSQAGGFGGVLF
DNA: TGTGCCAGCAGCCAAGCCGGGGGGTTTGGAGGGGTTCTCTTC

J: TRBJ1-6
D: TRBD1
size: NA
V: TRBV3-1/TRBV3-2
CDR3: CASTSDRVNSPLHF
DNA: TGTGCCAGCACCTCGGACAGGGTTAATTCACCCCTCCACTTT

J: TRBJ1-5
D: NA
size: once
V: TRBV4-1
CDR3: CASSRAGHFSNQPQHF
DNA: TGCGCCAGCAGCCGAGCGGGACATTTTAGCAATCAGCCCCAGCATTTT

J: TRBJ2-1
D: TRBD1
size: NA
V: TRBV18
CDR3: CASSPVGTAYNEQFF
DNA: TGTGCCAGCTCACCGGTCGGGACAGCCTACAATGAGCAGTTCTTC

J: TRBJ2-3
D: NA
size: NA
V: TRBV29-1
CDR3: CSAGVGGYRPDTQYF
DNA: TGCAGCGCCGGGGTGGGGGGATATCGCCCAGATACGCAGTATTTT

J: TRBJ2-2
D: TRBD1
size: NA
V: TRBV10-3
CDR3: CAIGGQVANTGELFF
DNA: TGTGCCATCGGTGGACAGGTAGCGAACACCGGGGAGCTGTTTTTT

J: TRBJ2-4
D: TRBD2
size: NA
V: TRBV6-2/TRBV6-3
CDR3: CASSSGLAGGLSKNIQYF
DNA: TGTGCCAGCAGTTCCGGACTAGCGGGAGGATTGTCCAAAAACATTCAGTACTTC

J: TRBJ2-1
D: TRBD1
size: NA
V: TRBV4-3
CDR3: CASSSDRGNNEQFF
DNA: TGCGCCAGCAGCTCTGACAGGGGCAACAATGAGCAGTTCTTC

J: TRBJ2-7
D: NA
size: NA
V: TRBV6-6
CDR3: CASSPTGTLSYEQYF
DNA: TGTGCCAGCAGTCCAACCGGGACACTCTCCTACGAGCAGTACTTC

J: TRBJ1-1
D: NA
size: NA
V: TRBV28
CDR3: CASSLFSGRTEAFF
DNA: TGTGCCAGCAGTTTATTTTCGGGGAGGACTGAAGCTTTCTTT

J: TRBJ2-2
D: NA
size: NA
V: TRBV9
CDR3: CASSLTVSGANTGELFF
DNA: TGTGCCAGCAGCCTCACCGTTAGCGGAGCGAACACCGGGGAGCTGTTTTTT

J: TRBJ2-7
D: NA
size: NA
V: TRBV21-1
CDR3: CASSEKGHPYEQYF
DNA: TGTGCCAGCAGCGAAAAGGGGCACCCCTACGAGCAGTACTTC

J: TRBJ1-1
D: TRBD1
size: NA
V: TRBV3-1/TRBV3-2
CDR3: CASSQGGQGADGEAFF
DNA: TGTGCCAGCAGCCAAGGAGGACAGGGGGCGGACGGTGAAGCTTTCTTT

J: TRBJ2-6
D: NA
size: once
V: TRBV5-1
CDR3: CASRLRSDSGANVLTF
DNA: TGCGCCAGCAGATTGCGGTCCGACTCTGGGGCCAACGTCCTGACTTTC

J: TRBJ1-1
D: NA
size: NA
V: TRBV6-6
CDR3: CASSYSGANTEAFF
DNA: TGTGCCAGCAGTTACTCGGGAGCCAACACTGAAGCTTTCTTT

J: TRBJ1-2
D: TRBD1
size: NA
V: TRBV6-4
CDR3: CASGRAGQGLSNYGYTF
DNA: TGTGCCAGCGGAAGGGCGGGACAGGGGCTGTCGAACTATGGCTACACCTTC

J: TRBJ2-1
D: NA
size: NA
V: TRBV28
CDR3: CASSFLRDFSNEQFF
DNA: TGTGCCAGCAGCTTTCTCCGGGACTTTAGTAATGAGCAGTTCTTC

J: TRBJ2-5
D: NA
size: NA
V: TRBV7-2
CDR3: CASSKGGEGEETQYF
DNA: TGTGCCAGCAGCAAAGGGGGGGAGGGTGAAGAGACCCAGTACTTC

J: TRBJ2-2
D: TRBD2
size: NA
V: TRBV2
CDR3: CASSEALAGGGELFF
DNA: TGTGCCAGCAGTGAAGCCCTAGCGGGGGGCGGGGAGCTGTTTTTT

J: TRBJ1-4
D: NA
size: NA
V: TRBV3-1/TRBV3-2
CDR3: CASGLGGGNEKLFF
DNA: TGTGCCAGCGGTCTCGGGGGAGGTAATGAAAAACTGTTTTTT

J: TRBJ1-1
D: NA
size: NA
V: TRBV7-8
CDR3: CASSPDRYEAFF
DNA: TGTGCCAGCAGCCCAGACAGGTATGAAGCTTTCTTT

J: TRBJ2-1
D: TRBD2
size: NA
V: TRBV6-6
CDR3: CASSYSTSGNVGEQFF
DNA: TGTGCCAGCAGTTACTCTACTAGCGGGAATGTAGGTGAGCAGTTCTTC

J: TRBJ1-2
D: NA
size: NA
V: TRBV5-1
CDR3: CASSLISLDYGYTF
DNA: TGCGCCAGCAGCCTCATTAGTCTGGACTATGGCTACACCTTC

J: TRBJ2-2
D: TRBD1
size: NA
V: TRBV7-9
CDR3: CASSSGQGASGELFF
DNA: TGTGCCAGCAGCTCCGGGCAGGGGGCGTCCGGGGAGCTGTTTTTT

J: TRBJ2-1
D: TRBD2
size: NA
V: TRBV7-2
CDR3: CASSLTGLDRGNEQFF
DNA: TGTGCCAGCAGCTTGACCGGACTAGATCGTGGCAATGAGCAGTTCTTC

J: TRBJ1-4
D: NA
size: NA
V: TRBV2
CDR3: CASSEARGSNEKLFF
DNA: TGTGCCAGCAGTGAAGCTAGGGGATCTAATGAAAAACTGTTTTTT

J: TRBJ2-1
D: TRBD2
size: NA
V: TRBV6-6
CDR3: CASSRRPSGSFNNEQFF
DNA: TGTGCCAGCAGTCGAAGACCTAGCGGATCGTTCAACAATGAGCAGTTCTTC

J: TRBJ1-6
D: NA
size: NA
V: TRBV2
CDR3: CASMRGWNSPLHF
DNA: TGTGCCAGCATGAGGGGGTGGAATTCACCCCTCCACTTT

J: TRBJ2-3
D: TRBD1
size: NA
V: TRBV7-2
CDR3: CASSPQGQKSTDTQYF
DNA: TGTGCCAGCAGCCCCCAGGGACAGAAAAGCACAGATACGCAGTATTTT

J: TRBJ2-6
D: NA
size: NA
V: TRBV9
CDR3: CASSFWAKSLSGANVLTF
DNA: TGTGCCAGCAGCTTTTGGGCCAAGTCCCTCTCTGGGGCCAACGTCCTGACTTTC

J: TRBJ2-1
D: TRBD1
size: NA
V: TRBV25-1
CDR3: CASSGRGQIYNEQFF
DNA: TGTGCCAGCAGTGGAAGGGGACAGATTTACAATGAGCAGTTCTTC

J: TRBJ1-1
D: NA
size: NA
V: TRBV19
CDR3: CASSTGLSEAFF
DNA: TGTGCCAGTAGTACGGGGTTGAGTGAAGCTTTCTTT

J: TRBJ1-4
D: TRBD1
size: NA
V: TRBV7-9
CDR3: CASQQGMGNEKLFF
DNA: TGTGCCAGTCAACAGGGGATGGGGAATGAAAAACTGTTTTTT

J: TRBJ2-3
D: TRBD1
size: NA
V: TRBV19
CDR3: CASSEDRGPSDTQYF
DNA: TGTGCCAGTAGTGAGGACAGGGGGCCATCAGATACGCAGTATTTT

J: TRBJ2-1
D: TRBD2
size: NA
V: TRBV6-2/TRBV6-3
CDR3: CASSPLGGGREQFF
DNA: TGTGCCAGCAGTCCACTCGGCGGGGGTAGGGAGCAGTTCTTC